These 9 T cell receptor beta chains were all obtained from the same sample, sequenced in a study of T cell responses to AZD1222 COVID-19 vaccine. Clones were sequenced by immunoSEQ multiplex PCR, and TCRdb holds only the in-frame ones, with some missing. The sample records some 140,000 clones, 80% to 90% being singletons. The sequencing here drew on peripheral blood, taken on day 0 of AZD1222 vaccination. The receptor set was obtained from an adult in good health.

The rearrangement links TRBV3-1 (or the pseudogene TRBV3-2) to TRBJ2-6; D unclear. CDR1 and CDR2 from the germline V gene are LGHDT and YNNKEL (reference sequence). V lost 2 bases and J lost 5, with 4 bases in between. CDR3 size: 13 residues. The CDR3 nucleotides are TGTGCCAGCAGCCAAAGGAGGGCCAACGTCCTGACTTTC. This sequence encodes CASSQRRANVLTF.

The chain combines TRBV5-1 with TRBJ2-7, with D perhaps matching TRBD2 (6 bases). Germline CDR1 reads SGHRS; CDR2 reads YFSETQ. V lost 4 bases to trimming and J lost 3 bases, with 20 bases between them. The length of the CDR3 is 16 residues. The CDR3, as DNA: TGCGCCAGCAGCACCTGGGACTCCCGGAGGCTCTACGAGCAGTACTTC. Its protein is CASSTWDSRRLYEQYF.

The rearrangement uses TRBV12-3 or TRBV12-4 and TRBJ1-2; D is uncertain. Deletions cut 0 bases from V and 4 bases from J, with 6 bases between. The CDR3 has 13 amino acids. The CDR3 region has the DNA TGTGCCAGCAGTTTAGCGCGCGGCTATGGCTACACCTTC. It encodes CASSLARGYGYTF.

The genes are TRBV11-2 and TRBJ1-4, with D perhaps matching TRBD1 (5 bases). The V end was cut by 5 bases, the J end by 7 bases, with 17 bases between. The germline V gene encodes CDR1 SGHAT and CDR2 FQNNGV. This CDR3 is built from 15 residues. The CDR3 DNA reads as TGTGCCAGCAGCCCCGGTGGGGGAGAGGGTGAAAAACTGTTTTTT. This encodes CASSPGGGEGEKLFF.

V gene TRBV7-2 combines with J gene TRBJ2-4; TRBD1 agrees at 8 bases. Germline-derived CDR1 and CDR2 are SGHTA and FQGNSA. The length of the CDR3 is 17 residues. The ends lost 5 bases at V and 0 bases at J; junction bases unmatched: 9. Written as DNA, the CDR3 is TGTGCCAGCAGCACGAGGACAGGGAACGTAGCCAAAAACATTCAGTACTTC. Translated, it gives CASSTRTGNVAKNIQYF.

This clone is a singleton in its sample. CDR3 sequence reads: CASSEEGTIYTNTEAFF. CDR3 sequence (DNA): TGTGCCAGCAGTGAAGAAGGGACAATATATACAAACACTGAAGCTTTCTTT. The J gene is TRBJ1-1, the V gene TRBV6-1, with D perhaps matching TRBD1 (6 bases). Germline CDR1 reads MNHNS; CDR2 reads SASEGT. The CDR3 is 17 residues long. Trimming removed 1 base from V and 2 bases from J, with 17 bases in between.

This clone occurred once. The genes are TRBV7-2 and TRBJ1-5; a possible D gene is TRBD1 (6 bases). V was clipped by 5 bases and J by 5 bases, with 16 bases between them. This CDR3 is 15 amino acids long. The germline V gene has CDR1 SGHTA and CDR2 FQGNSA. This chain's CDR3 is CASSASPGQDQPQHF. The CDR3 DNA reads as TGTGCCAGCAGCGCGAGCCCGGGACAAGATCAGCCCCAGCATTTT.

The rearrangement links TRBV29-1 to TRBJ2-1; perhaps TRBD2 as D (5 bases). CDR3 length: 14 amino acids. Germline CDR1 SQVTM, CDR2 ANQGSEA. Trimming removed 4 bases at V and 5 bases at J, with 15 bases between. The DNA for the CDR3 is TGCAGCGTTGTTAGGACTGGGAATGACAATGAGCAGTTCTTC. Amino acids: CSVVRTGNDNEQFF.

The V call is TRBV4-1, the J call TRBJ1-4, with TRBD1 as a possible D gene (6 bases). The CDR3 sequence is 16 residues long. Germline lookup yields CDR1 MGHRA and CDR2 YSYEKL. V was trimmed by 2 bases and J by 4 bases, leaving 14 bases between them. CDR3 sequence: CASSQNPGQVNEKLFF. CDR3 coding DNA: TGCGCCAGCAGCCAAAATCCGGGACAAGTTAATGAAAAACTGTTTTTT.